One and the same sample provided the 22 T cell receptor beta chains below, sequenced in a study of cytomegalovirus exposure and HLA in healthy donors (dated by TCRdb to between 2016 and 2019). Libraries were built with the immunoSEQ multiplex PCR assay. For the multiplex PCR, a mixture combining 60 forward primers for TCR Vbeta segments and 13 reverse primers for TCR Jbeta segments was used. This is the immuneACCESS table as TCRdb keeps it, with only in-frame sequences that have V and J called. A part of the clones is gone; compared with another copy, unresolved V genes explain less than half, and the rest is unexplained. The sample table includes some 51,000 clones. Together, the top ten hold under 10% of the sample. Sequencing input: PBMCs. Source of these receptors: a man aged 45 to 65 in good health and CMV-seropositive.

The chain links TRBV5-1 to TRBJ1-1, with a tentative D call TRBD1 (5 bases). The CDR3 loop spans 15 amino acids. The V end lost 6 bases, the J end lost 0 bases, and 15 bases lay between the germline ends. CDR1 SGHRS and CDR2 YFSETQ come from the germline V gene. The CDR3 loop is CASTWGGSMNTEAFF. CDR3 sequence (DNA): TGCGCCAGCACGTGGGGGGGGTCCATGAACACTGAAGCTTTCTTT.

The chain joins TRBV19 to TRBJ1-1, with D tentatively TRBD1 (6 bases). This CDR3 comprises 13 residues. Trimming stripped 6 bases from V and 4 bases from J, with 12 bases between. Germline loops: CDR1 LNHDA, CDR2 SQIVND (reference sequence). The CDR3 spells CASRGQSSTEAFF. Written as DNA, the CDR3 is TGTGCCAGTAGAGGACAGAGTAGCACTGAAGCTTTCTTT.

The rearrangement links TRBV6-5 to TRBJ2-7; 9 bases agree with TRBD2. The CDR3 sequence is 16 residues long. J gave up 2 bases and V 0 bases, and 5 bases lay outside the gene matches. The germline V gene encodes CDR1 MNHEY and CDR2 SVGAGI. The CDR3 is CASSYSRAGGPYEQYF. The CDR3 nucleotides read TGTGCCAGCAGTTACTCGAGAGCGGGAGGCCCCTACGAGCAGTACTTC.

The chain uses TRBV7-2 and TRBJ1-6; 11 bases match TRBD1. V trimming: 4 bases; J trimming: 7 bases; junction bases outside the gene matches: 3. CDR1 is SGHTA, CDR2 FQGNSA, per germline. CDR3 length: 15 residues. The CDR3 DNA is TGTGCCAGCAGCTCGGACAGGGGGCGGAATTCACCCCTCCACTTT. Its protein product is CASSSDRGRNSPLHF.

The chain has TRBV7-9 and TRBJ2-7, with D possibly matching TRBD1 (6 bases). Germline V gene sequence: CDR1 SEHNR, CDR2 FQNEAQ (reference sequence). Trimming pared 5 bases from V and 7 bases from J, leaving 24 bases between. The CDR3 runs 16 residues. Written as DNA, the CDR3 is TGTGCCAGCAGCCCTAACCCTGGGCAGGGGCCGAGGGAGCAGTACTTC. Residues: CASSPNPGQGPREQYF.

This sequence joins TRBV7-9 and TRBJ2-5; a weak D match, TRBD1 (6 bases). Trimming pared 4 bases from V and 5 bases from J, leaving 14 bases between. The V gene's germline CDR1 is SEHNR and CDR2 FQNEAQ (reference sequence). The CDR3 sequence is 14 residues long. The CDR3 coding sequence is TGTGCCAGCAGCTCCGAGGACAGTCAGGAGACCCAGTACTTC. Translating it yields CASSSEDSQETQYF.

The genes are TRBV2 and TRBJ1-2; 7 positions agree with TRBD1. V shed 4 bases, J shed 3 bases, and the junction held 2 bases outside the gene matches. CDR1 and CDR2 (germline): SNHLY, FYNNEI. The CDR3 is 13 residues long. The CDR3 DNA reads as TGTGCCAGCAGTGGGGACAGTGACTATGGCTACACCTTC. Its translation: CASSGDSDYGYTF.

V and J are TRBV2 and TRBJ1-4, with D unclear. Germline V gene lookup returns CDR1 SNHLY and CDR2 FYNNEI. V dropped 6 bases and J dropped 5 bases, with 13 bases sitting between them. CDR3 length: 14 residues. CDR3 sequence: CASSQEGLNEKLFF. CDR3 nucleotide sequence: TGTGCCAGCAGCCAAGAGGGCCTAAATGAAAAACTGTTTTTT.

The genes are TRBV5-1 and TRBJ2-7, with 9 bases matching TRBD1. The CDR3 sequence is 16 residues long. Trimming cost V 0 bases and J 1 base; bases outside gene matches: 5. Germline V gene sequence: CDR1 SGHRS, CDR2 YFSETQ. The CDR3 coding sequence is TGCGCCAGCAGCTTGGGGGGGACAGGGCTATCCTACGAGCAGTACTTC. Protein sequence: CASSLGGTGLSYEQYF.

The V call is TRBV4-3, the J call TRBJ2-2; D ambiguous. Germline loops: CDR1 LGHNA, CDR2 YSLEER. The CDR3 is made up of 14 amino acids. Trimming left V 4 bases short and J 6 bases short, with 12 bases between. CDR3 region: CASSRDRLAGELFF. CDR3 bases: TGCGCCAGCAGCCGTGATCGGTTAGCCGGGGAGCTGTTTTTT.

The chain carries TRBV7-9 and TRBJ2-1; 9 bases are shared with TRBD2. The J segment lost 5 bases and the V segment lost 1 base, leaving 6 bases of the junction unmatched. From germline, CDR1 is SEHNR and CDR2 FQNEAQ (reference sequence). This CDR3 comprises 16 residues. This chain's CDR3 is CASSLGASGVNNEQFF. CDR3 DNA sequence: TGTGCCAGCAGCTTAGGGGCTAGCGGGGTAAACAATGAGCAGTTCTTC.

The rearrangement joins TRBV13 to TRBJ1-6; TRBD1 might be the D (5 bases). Germline V lookup: CDR1 PRHDT, CDR2 FYEKMQ (reference sequence). This CDR3 has 14 residues. V was clipped by 3 bases and J by 7 bases, with 10 bases between them. The CDR3, as DNA: TGTGCCAGCAGCTTGGACAACCTAAATTCACCCCTCCACTTT. Protein: CASSLDNLNSPLHF.

This sequence joins TRBV9 and TRBJ2-2, with D possibly matching TRBD2 (6 bases). The CDR3 spans 15 residues. Trimming took 5 bases from V and 0 from J, leaving 11 bases between them. Germline V gene sequence: CDR1 SGDLS, CDR2 YYNGEE. As DNA, the CDR3 is TGTGCCAGCAGTCCTCGGGAGTCGAACACCGGGGAGCTGTTTTTT. It translates to CASSPRESNTGELFF.

The CDR3 nucleotides are TGCAGCGCGACTTCGTACTCTGGAAACACCATATATTTT. This codes for CSATSYSGNTIYF. The chain couples TRBV29-1 to TRBJ1-3; D is unclear. The germline V gene encodes CDR1 SQVTM and CDR2 ANQGSEA. The CDR3 is made up of 13 amino acids. The V gene lost 7 bases and the J gene lost 0 bases, with 10 bases spanning the gap.

This rearrangement joins TRBV19 to TRBJ2-3; 10 nucleotides agree with TRBD2. V was pared by 3 bases and J by 3 bases, with 0 bases of the junction left unmatched. The germline gives CDR1 LNHDA, CDR2 SQIVND (reference sequence). The CDR3 runs to 14 residues. The CDR3 coding sequence is TGTGCCAGTAGTATGGGACTAGCGACAGATACGCAGTATTTT. As protein: CASSMGLATDTQYF.

The chain combines TRBV6-5 with TRBJ1-1; 7 bases are a match to TRBD1. There are 14 residues in the CDR3. Trimming at V came to 7 bases and at J to 1 base, leaving 6 bases not matched to a gene. Germline loops: CDR1 MNHEY, CDR2 SVGAGI. CDR3 sequence reads: CASTLGGANTEAFF. CDR3 bases: TGTGCCAGCACCCTAGGGGGCGCGAACACTGAAGCTTTCTTT.

This sequence joins TRBV27 and TRBJ1-2; TRBD1 matches at 7 bases. The CDR3 runs 12 residues. CDR1 and CDR2 from the germline V gene are MNHEY and SMNVEV (reference sequence). V gave up 5 bases and J gave up 8 bases; unmatched junction bases: 5. This CDR3 reads CASSTLQGGYTF. In nucleotides, the CDR3 is TGTGCCAGCAGTACCCTACAGGGGGGCTACACCTTC.

This sequence joins TRBV4-1 and TRBJ2-7, with TRBD2 matching 13 bases. J gave up 2 bases and V 1 base, and 2 bases lay outside the gene matches. Germline V CDR1 and CDR2: MGHRA, YSYEKL. The CDR3 sequence is 16 residues long. DNA for the CDR3: TGCGCCAGCAGCCAAGGAGGACTAGCGGGGGCCTACGAGCAGTACTTC. As protein: CASSQGGLAGAYEQYF.

The genes are TRBV7-9 and TRBJ2-7; 8 positions agree with TRBD2. Looked up from germline, CDR1 is SEHNR and CDR2 is FQNEAQ (reference sequence). V lost 5 bases, J lost 4 bases, and 10 bases stayed unmatched. The CDR3 spans 15 residues. CDR3 DNA: TGTGCCAGCAGCCCTCCGGGAGGGCCAGAATACGAGCAGTACTTC. This sequence encodes CASSPPGGPEYEQYF. Supplemented by reference TRBV7-9 and TRBJ2-7, the full variable domain reads DTGVSQNPRHKITKRGQNVTFRCDPISEHNRLYWYRQTLGQGPEFLTYFQNEAQLEKSRLLSDRFSAERPKGSFSTLEIQRTEQGDSAMYLCASSPPGGPEYEQYFGPGTRLTVT.

This chain uses TRBV7-9 with TRBJ2-7; 8 nucleotides align to TRBD2. There are 18 residues in the CDR3. Trimming at V came to 4 bases and at J to 2 bases, leaving 16 bases not matched to a gene. From germline, CDR1 is SEHNR and CDR2 FQNEAQ (reference sequence). CDR3 region: CASSWGRDQLAEPYEQYF. CDR3 nucleotide sequence: TGTGCCAGCAGCTGGGGACGCGATCAACTAGCGGAACCCTACGAGCAGTACTTC.

The chain uses TRBV18 and TRBJ2-3; 7 bases agree with TRBD2. Germline assignment: CDR1 KGHSH and CDR2 LQKENI. This CDR3 contains 14 residues. The V gene end was trimmed by 5 bases and the J gene end by 0 bases; junction bases not matched to a gene: 2. Here the CDR3 DNA reads TGTGCCAGCTCATTGACTAGCAGCACAGATACGCAGTATTTT. This encodes CASSLTSSTDTQYF.

This chain joins TRBV9 and TRBJ2-2, with D maybe TRBD2 (6 bases). Per the germline V gene, CDR1 is SGDLS and CDR2 is YYNGEE. Trimming pared 2 bases from V and 4 bases from J, leaving 15 bases between. CDR3 length: 16 residues. The chain's CDR3 is CASSVGWRGRTGELFF. In DNA form, the CDR3 reads TGTGCCAGCAGCGTGGGCTGGCGGGGACGCACCGGGGAGCTGTTTTTT.